Below are 15 T cell receptor beta chains sequenced from a single sample in a study of OX40 agonist ivuxolimab in advanced cancers. Receptor amplification or capture employed the immunoSEQ multiplex PCR assay. This immuneACCESS table, as held by TCRdb, lists in-frame sequences with V and J called but not all clones. Of the missing ones, under half trace to an unresolved V gene in checked studies; the others have no known cause. Recorded for this sample are some 74,000 clones; roughly four fifths of them occurred a single time. The ten most abundant clones make up around 5% of the sample. This material consisted of CD4+ or CD8+ T cells sorted from blood, taken in a trial of the OX40 agonist ivuxolimab. The source is an adult with an advanced solid tumor such as melanoma, head and neck, liver or kidney cancer.

The chain carries TRBV7-9 and TRBJ1-1, with D possibly matching TRBD1 (6 bases). The CDR3 runs 13 residues. The V end was cut by 9 bases, the J end by 2 bases, with 13 bases between. CDR1 is SEHNR and CDR2 is FQNEAQ in the germline V gene (reference sequence). Here the CDR3 reads CASSGHTNTEAFF. The CDR3 nucleotides read TGTGCCAGTTCGGGACACACCAACACTGAAGCTTTCTTT.

V gene TRBV15 combines with J gene TRBJ2-7, with 10 bases fitting TRBD2. The CDR3 has 15 residues. The germline gives CDR1 LNHNV, CDR2 YYDKDF (reference sequence). The junction had 0 bases not matched to a gene; V was cut back by 1 base and J by 0 bases. The CDR3 protein is CATSRGTSGSYEQYF. CDR3 bases: TGTGCCACCAGCAGAGGGACTAGCGGCTCCTACGAGCAGTACTTC.

The chain couples TRBV5-1 to TRBJ2-6; weak D call: TRBD1 (5 bases). The CDR3 is 16 residues long. The germline CDR1 and CDR2 sequences are SGHRS and YFSETQ. The V end lost 0 bases, the J end lost 0 bases, and 7 bases lay between the germline ends. The CDR3 protein is CASSLADSSGANVLTF. The CDR3 DNA sequence: TGCGCCAGCAGCTTGGCTGACAGCTCTGGGGCCAACGTCCTGACTTTC.

The chain carries TRBV18 and TRBJ1-1; D is unclear. The germline gives CDR1 KGHSH, CDR2 LQKENI. The CDR3 has 15 amino acids. V gave up 2 bases and J gave up 0 bases, with 10 bases separating them. The CDR3 DNA sequence: TGTGCCAGCTCACCAGATTTAATTCTGAACACTGAAGCTTTCTTT. This codes for CASSPDLILNTEAFF. The whole variable domain, remainder taken from reference TRBV18 and TRBJ1-1, is NAGVMQNPRHLVRRRGQEARLRCSPMKGHSHVYWYRQLPEEGLKFMVYLQKENIIDESGMPKERFSAEFPKEGPSILRIQQVVRGDSAAYFCASSPDLILNTEAFFGQGTRLTVV.

This clone came up a few times. The V and J genes are TRBV7-2 and TRBJ2-1; 8 nucleotides line up with TRBD2. Trimming at V came to 3 bases and at J to 6 bases, leaving 7 bases not matched to a gene. The CDR3 loop spans 15 amino acids. Germline CDR1 SGHTA, CDR2 FQGNSA. For the CDR3, the DNA is TGTGCCAGCAGCTTGGGGAGCGGGAGTTTCAATGAGCAGTTCTTC. It codes for CASSLGSGSFNEQFF.

This rearrangement joins TRBV6-5 to TRBJ2-3; 7 nucleotides agree with TRBD1. CDR1 is MNHEY, CDR2 SVGAGI, per germline. The CDR3 runs 15 residues. Unmatched junction bases numbered 8, after V lost 5 bases and J lost 3 bases. The CDR3 DNA follows: TGTGCCAGCAGTCATCGACAGGGCCGGACAGATACGCAGTATTTT. It translates to CASSHRQGRTDTQYF.

The chain combines TRBV6-1 with TRBJ1-4; 9 bases are a match to TRBD1. Germline CDR1 and CDR2: MNHNS and SASEGT. The J segment lost 7 bases and the V segment lost 3 bases, leaving 6 bases of the junction unmatched. The CDR3 consists of 15 residues. The CDR3 region is CASSDPGQGPEKLFF. The CDR3 DNA is TGTGCCAGCAGTGATCCGGGACAGGGCCCTGAAAAACTGTTTTTT.

V usage is TRBV29-1 and J usage is TRBJ2-3, with a possible D match to TRBD1 (5 bases). V dropped 3 bases and J dropped 5 bases, with 6 bases sitting between them. The CDR3 has 11 amino acids. The germline V gene encodes CDR1 SQVTM and CDR2 ANQGSEA. This chain's CDR3 is CSVDQGDTQYF. CDR3 sequence (DNA): TGCAGCGTTGATCAGGGAGATACGCAGTATTTT.

This clone has just one count. The gene calls are TRBV28 and TRBJ2-3; 9 nucleotides line up with TRBD2. The CDR3 is 15 amino acids. From germline, CDR1 is MDHEN and CDR2 SYDVKM. Trimming removed 5 bases from V and 1 base from J; junction bases left unmatched: 4. The CDR3 reads CASSGASGGTDTQYF. The CDR3 region has the DNA TGTGCCAGCAGTGGTGCTAGCGGGGGCACAGATACGCAGTATTTT. Looking up the rest from reference TRBV28 and TRBJ2-3 gives the full variable domain: DVKVTQSSRYLVKRTGEKVFLECVQDMDHENMFWYRQDPGLGLRLIYFSYDVKMKEKGDIPEGYSVSREKKERFSLILESASTNQTSMYLCASSGASGGTDTQYFGPGTRLTVL.

The rearrangement uses TRBV5-1 and TRBJ1-3; D possibly corresponds to TRBD1 (6 bases). Trimming took off 4 bases at V and 0 bases at J, with 11 bases between the two ends. This CDR3 region has 15 residues. Germline CDR1 and CDR2: SGHRS and YFSETQ. CDR3 nucleotides: TGCGCCAGCAGCCTACAGGGACCCTCTGGAAACACCATATATTTT. Its translation is CASSLQGPSGNTIYF. The variable domain in full, completed from reference TRBV5-1 and TRBJ1-3, reads KAGVTQTPRYLIKTRGQQVTLSCSPISGHRSVSWYQQTPGQGLQFLFEYFSETQRNKGNFPGRFSGRQFSNSRSEMNVSTLELGDSALYLCASSLQGPSGNTIYFGEGSWLTVV.

The chain has TRBV6-1 and TRBJ1-1, with a weak D call TRBD1 (5 bases). There are 21 residues in the CDR3. Per germline, CDR1 MNHNS and CDR2 SASEGT. Trimming removed 0 bases from V and 5 bases from J, with 31 bases in between. CDR3 bases: TGTGCCAGCAGTGAAGCGGGGACCCCTGGGTGGGGGACTGGAACGGGGACTGAAGCTTTCTTT. Translating it yields CASSEAGTPGWGTGTGTEAFF.

V is TRBV9 and J is TRBJ2-2, with D possibly being TRBD1 (6 bases). The CDR3 runs 14 residues. Germline lookup yields CDR1 SGDLS and CDR2 YYNGEE. Trimming pared 2 bases from V and 5 bases from J, leaving 10 bases between. The CDR3 coding sequence is TGTGCCAGCAGCGTCGGAGGACAGACCGGGGAGCTGTTTTTT. Its protein is CASSVGGQTGELFF.

The chain joins TRBV12-1 to TRBJ2-3; the table's D call of TRBD1 was not tested on the DNA. TRBV12-1 is flagged as a pseudogene. This CDR3 region has 16 residues. The CDR3 spells CASSLFTGCPHYTQYF. The DNA of the CDR3 is TGTGCCAGCAGCCTTTTTACAGGGTGCCCCCATTATACGCAGTATTTT.

The chain recombines TRBV29-1 with TRBJ1-5; the D gene is possibly TRBD1 (5 bases). V shed 5 bases and J shed 0 bases, with 8 bases lying between them. CDR3 length equals 13 residues. Germline V CDR1 and CDR2: SQVTM, ANQGSEA. CDR3 protein: CSVSDTSNQPQHF. The DNA of the CDR3 is TGCAGCGTTTCGGACACTAGCAATCAGCCCCAGCATTTT. Using reference TRBV29-1 and TRBJ1-5 for the parts outside the CDR3, the full variable domain is SAVISQKPSRDICQRGTSLTIQCQVDSQVTMMFWYRQQPGQSLTLIATANQGSEATYESGFVIDKFPISRPNLTFSTLTVSNMSPEDSSIYLCSVSDTSNQPQHFGDGTRLSIL.

The chain couples TRBV7-2 to TRBJ2-5; possibly TRBD1 or TRBD2 for D (7 bases each). The ends were cut back, 3 bases at V and 9 bases at J, with 23 bases in the middle. The CDR3 covers 16 residues. CDR1 is SGHTA, CDR2 FQGNSA, per germline. CDR3 region: CASSFNPAEGAGAQYF. The CDR3 coding sequence is TGTGCCAGCAGCTTCAACCCCGCAGAGGGGGCGGGGGCCCAGTACTTC.